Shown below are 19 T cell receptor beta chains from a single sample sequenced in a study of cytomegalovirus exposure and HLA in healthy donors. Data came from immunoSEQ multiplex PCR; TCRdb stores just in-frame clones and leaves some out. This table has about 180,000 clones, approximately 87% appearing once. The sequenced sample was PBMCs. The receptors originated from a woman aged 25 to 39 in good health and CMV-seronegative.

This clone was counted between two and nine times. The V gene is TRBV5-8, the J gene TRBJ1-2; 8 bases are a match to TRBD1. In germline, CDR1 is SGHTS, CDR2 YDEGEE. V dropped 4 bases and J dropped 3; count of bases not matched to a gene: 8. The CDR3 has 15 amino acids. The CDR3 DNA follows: TGTGCCAGCAGCCCAGGACAGGGCAAGGACTATGGCTACACCTTC. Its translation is CASSPGQGKDYGYTF.

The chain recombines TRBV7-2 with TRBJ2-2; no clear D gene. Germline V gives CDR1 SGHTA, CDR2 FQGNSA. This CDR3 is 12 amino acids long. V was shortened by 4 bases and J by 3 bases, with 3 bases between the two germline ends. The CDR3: CASSSDTGELFF. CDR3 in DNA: TGTGCCAGCAGCTCGGACACCGGGGAGCTGTTTTTT.

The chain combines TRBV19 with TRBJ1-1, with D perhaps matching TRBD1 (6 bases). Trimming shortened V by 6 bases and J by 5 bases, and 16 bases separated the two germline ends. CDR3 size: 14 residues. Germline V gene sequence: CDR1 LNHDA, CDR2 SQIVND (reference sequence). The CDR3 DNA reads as TGTGCCAGTAGACTTCCGGGACATTCAACTGAAGCTTTCTTT. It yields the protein CASRLPGHSTEAFF.

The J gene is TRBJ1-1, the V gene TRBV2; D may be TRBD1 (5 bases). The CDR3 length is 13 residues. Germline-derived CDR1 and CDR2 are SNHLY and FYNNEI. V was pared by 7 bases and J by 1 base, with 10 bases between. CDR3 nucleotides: TGTGCCAGCATTGGCAGGGCGAACACTGAAGCTTTCTTT. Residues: CASIGRANTEAFF.

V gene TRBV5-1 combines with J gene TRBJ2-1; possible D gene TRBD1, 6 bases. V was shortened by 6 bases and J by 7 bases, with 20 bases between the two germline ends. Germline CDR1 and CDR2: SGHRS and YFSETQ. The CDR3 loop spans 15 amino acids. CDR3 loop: CASTSLTPGTNEQFF. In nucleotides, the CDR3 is TGCGCCAGCACCTCCCTCACCCCAGGGACAAATGAGCAGTTCTTC.

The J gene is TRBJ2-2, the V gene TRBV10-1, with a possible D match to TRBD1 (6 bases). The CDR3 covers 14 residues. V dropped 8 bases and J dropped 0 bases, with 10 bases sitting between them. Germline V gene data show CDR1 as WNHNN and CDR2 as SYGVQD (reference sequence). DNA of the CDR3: TGCGCCAGCCAGGGACAATCGAACACCGGGGAGCTGTTTTTT. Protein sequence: CASQGQSNTGELFF.

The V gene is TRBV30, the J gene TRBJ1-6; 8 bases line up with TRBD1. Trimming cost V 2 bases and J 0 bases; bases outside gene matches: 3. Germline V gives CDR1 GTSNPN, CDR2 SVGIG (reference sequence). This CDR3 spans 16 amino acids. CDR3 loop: CAWSRTGSSYNSPLHF. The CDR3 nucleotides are TGTGCCTGGAGTCGGACAGGGAGCTCCTATAATTCACCCCTCCACTTT.

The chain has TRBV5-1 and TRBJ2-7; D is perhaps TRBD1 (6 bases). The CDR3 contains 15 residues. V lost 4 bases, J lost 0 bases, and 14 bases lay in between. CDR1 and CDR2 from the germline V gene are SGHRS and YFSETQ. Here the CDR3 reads CASSLTGTSSYEQYF. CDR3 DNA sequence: TGCGCCAGCAGCCTCACAGGGACCAGCTCCTACGAGCAGTACTTC.

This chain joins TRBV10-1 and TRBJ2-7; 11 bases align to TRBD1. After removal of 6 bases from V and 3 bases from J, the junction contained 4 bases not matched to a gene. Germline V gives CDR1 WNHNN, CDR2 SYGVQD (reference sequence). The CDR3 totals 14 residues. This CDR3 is CASSPGQGVYEQYF. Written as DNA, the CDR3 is TGCGCCAGCAGCCCGGGACAGGGGGTCTACGAGCAGTACTTC.

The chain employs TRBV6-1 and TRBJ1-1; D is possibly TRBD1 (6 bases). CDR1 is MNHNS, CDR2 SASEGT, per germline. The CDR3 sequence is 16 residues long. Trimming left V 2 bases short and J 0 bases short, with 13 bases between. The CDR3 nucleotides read TGTGCCAGCAGTGAAATCGGGGGGCGTCTGAACACTGAAGCTTTCTTT. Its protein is CASSEIGGRLNTEAFF.

The CDR3 is CSALSRGERNEQFF. CDR3 DNA sequence: TGCAGCGCCCTGAGTCGGGGGGAGAGGAATGAGCAGTTCTTC. The J gene is TRBJ2-1, the V gene TRBV29-1, with 7 nucleotides matching TRBD2. Looked up from germline, CDR1 is SQVTM and CDR2 is ANQGSEA. Trimming at V came to 7 bases and at J to 7 bases, leaving 13 bases not matched to a gene. There are 14 residues in the CDR3.

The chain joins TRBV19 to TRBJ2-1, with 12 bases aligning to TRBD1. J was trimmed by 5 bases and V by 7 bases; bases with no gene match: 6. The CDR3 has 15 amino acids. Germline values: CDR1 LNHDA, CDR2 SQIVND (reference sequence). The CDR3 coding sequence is TGTGCCAGTACCTCGGGACAGGGGGCAGACAATGAGCAGTTCTTC. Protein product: CASTSGQGADNEQFF.

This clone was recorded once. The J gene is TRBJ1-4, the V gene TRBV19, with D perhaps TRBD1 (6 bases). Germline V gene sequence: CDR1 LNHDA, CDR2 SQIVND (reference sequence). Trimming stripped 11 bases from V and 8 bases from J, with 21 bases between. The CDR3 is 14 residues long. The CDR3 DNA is TGTGCCTCTAACATACCGGGGGGCGACGAAAAACTGTTTTTT. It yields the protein CASNIPGGDEKLFF.

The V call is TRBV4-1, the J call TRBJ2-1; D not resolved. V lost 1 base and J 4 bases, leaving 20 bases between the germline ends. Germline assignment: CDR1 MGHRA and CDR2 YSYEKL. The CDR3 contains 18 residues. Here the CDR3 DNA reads TGCGCCAGCAGCCAAGTCTTTTGGGCTGAGAATATATACAATGAGCAGTTCTTC. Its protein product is CASSQVFWAENIYNEQFF.

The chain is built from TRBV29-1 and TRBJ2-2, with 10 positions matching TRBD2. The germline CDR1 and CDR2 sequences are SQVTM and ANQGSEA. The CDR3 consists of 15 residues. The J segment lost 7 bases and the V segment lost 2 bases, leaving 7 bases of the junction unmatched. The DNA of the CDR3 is TGCAGCGTTGAATCCGGGGGACTAGCGAACGGGGAGCTGTTTTTT. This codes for CSVESGGLANGELFF.

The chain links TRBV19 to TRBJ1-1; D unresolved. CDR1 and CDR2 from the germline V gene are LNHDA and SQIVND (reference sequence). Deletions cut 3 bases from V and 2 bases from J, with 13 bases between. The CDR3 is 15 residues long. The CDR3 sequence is CASSMVVGRNTEAFF. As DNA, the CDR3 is TGTGCCAGTAGTATGGTCGTGGGGAGAAACACTGAAGCTTTCTTT.

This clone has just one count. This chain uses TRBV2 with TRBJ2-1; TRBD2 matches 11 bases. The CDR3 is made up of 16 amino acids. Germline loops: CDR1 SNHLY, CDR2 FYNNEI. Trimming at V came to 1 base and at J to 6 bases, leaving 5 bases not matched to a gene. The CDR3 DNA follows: TGTGCCAGCAGTGAAGTCACCGGGACTAGCGGCAATGAGCAGTTCTTC. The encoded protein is CASSEVTGTSGNEQFF.

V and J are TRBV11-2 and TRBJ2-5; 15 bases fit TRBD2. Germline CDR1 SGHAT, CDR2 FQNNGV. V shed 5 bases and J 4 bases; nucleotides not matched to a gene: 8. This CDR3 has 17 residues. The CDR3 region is CASSGGLAGGVSETQYF. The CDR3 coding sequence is TGTGCCAGCAGCGGGGGACTAGCGGGGGGAGTGTCAGAGACCCAGTACTTC.

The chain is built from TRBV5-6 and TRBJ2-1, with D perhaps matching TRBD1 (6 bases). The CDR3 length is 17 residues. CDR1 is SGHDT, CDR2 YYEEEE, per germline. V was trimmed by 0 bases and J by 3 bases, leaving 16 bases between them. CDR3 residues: CASSLANRQGNYNEQFF. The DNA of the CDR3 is TGTGCCAGCAGCTTGGCCAATAGGCAGGGGAACTACAATGAGCAGTTCTTC.